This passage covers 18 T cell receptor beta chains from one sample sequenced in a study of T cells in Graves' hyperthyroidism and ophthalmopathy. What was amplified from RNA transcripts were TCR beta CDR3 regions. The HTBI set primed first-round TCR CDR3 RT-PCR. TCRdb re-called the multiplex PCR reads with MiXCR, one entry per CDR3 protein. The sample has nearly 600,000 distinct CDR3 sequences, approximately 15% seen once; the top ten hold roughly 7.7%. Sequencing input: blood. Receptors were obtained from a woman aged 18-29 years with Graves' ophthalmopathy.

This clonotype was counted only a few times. In DNA, the CDR3 is TGCGCCAGCAGCCAAGCGCAAACCTCCTACGAGCAGTACTTC. Its protein is CASSQAQTSYEQYF. The chain has TRBV4-1 and TRBJ2-7; D not certain. Germline V CDR1 and CDR2: MGHRA, YSYEKL. This CDR3 is 14 amino acids long. V lost 1 base, J lost 0 bases, and 7 bases lay in between.

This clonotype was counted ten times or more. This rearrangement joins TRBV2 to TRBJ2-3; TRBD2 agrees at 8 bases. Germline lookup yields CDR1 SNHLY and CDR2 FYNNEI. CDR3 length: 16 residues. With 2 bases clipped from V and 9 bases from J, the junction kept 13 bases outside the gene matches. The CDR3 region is CASSENPAGAGDTQYF. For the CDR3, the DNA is TGTGCCAGCAGTGAAAACCCGGCGGGAGCGGGGGACACGCAGTATTTT.

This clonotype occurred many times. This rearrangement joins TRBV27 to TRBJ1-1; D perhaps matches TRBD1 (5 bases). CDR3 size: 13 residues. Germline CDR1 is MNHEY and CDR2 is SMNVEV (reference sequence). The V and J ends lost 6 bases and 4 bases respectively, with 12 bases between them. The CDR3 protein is CASSPGGVTEAFF. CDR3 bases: TGTGCCAGCAGCCCGGGGGGGGTCACTGAAGCTTTCTTT.

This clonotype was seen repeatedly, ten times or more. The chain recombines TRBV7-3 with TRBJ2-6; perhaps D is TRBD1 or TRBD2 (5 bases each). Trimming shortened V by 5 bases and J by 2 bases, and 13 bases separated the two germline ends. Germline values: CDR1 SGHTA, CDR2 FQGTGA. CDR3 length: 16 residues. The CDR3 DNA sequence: TGTGCCAGCAGCCGCTTGTTGGGGGCTGGGGCCAACGTCCTGACTTTC. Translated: CASSRLLGAGANVLTF.

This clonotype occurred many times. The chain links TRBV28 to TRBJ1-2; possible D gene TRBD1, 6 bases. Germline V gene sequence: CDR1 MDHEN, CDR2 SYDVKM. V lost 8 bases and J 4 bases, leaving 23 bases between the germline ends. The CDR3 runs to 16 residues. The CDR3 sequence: CASQRKKGLGGYGYTF. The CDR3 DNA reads TGTGCCAGCCAACGGAAGAAAGGGTTAGGGGGCTATGGCTACACCTTC.

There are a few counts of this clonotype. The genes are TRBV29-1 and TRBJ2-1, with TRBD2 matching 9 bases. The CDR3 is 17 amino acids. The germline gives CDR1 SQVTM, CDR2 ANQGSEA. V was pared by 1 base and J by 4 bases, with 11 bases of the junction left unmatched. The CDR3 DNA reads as TGCAGCGTTGAAGGAAGACTAAAGCGGGAGGTTTACAATGAGCAGTTCTTC. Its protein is CSVEGRLKREVYNEQFF.

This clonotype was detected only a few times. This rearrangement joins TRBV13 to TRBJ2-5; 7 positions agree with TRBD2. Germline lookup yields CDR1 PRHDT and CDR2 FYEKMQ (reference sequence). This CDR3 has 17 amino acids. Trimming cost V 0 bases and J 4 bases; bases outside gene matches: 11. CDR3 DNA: TGTGCCAGCAGCTTAGGCCTTGGGGGAGGGCCTGGAGAGACCCAGTACTTC. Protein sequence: CASSLGLGGGPGETQYF.

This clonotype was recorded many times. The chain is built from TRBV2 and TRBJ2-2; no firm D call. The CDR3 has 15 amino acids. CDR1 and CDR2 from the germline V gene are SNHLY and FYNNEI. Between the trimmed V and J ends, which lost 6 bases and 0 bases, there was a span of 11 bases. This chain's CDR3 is CASRADVANTGELFF. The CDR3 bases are TGTGCCAGCAGGGCCGACGTTGCGAACACCGGGGAGCTGTTTTTT.

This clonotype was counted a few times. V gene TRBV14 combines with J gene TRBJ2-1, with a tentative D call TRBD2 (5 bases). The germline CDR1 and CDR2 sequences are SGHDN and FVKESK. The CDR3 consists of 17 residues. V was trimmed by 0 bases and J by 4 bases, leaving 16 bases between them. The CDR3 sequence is CASSQEIPDSGYNEQFF. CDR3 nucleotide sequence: TGTGCCAGCAGCCAAGAAATCCCGGACTCCGGATACAATGAGCAGTTCTTC.

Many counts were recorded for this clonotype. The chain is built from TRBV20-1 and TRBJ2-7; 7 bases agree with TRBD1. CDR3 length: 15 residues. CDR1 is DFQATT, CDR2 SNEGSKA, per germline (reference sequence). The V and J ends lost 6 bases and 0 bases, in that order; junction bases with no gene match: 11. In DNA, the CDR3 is TGCAGTGCCACCTCTGGAACAGGGGACTCCTACGAGCAGTACTTC. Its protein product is CSATSGTGDSYEQYF.

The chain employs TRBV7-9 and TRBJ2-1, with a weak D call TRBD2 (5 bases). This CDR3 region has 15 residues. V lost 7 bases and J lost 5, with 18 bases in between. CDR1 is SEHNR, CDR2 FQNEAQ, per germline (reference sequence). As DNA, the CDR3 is TGTGCCAGCAACCCTGCCAGCGGAGTTAACAATGAGCAGTTCTTC. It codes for CASNPASGVNNEQFF. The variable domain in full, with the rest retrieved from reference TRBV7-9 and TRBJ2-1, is DTGVSQNPRHKITKRGQNVTFRCDPISEHNRLYWYRQTLGQGPEFLTYFQNEAQLEKSRLLSDRFSAERPKGSFSTLEIQRTEQGDSAMYLCASNPASGVNNEQFFGPGTRLTVL.

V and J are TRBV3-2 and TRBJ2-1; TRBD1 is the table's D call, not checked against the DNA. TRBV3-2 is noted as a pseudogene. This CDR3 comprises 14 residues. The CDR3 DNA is TGTGCCAGCAGCCAAAAGCGTGACATGGGGGAGCAGTTCTTC. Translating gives CASSQKRDMGEQFF.

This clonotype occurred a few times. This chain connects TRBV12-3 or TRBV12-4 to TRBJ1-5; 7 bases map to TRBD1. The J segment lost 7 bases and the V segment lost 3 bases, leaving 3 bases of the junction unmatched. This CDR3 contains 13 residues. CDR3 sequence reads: CASSLTGWQPQHF. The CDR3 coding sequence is TGTGCCAGCAGTTTGACAGGGTGGCAGCCCCAGCATTTT.

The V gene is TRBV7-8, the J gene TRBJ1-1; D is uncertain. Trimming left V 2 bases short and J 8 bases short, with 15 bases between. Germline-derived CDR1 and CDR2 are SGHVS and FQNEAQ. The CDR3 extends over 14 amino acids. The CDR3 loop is CASSLIYERGEAFF. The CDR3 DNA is TGTGCCAGCAGCTTAATTTATGAGAGAGGCGAAGCTTTCTTT.

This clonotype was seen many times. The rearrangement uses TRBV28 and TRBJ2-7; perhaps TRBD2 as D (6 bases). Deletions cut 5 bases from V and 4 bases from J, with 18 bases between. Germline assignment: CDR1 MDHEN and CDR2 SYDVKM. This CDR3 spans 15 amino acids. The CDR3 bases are TGTGCCAGCAGTGGACCTGGAGGGCCTAAGTACGAGCAGTACTTC. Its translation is CASSGPGGPKYEQYF.

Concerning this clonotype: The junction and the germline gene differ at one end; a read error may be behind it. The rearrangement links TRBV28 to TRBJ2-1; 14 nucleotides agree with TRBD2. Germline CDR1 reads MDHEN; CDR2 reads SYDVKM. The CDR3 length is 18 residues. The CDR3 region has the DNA TGTGCCGGCAGTCCGACCGGACTAGCGGGAGGTGTGTACAATGAGCAGTTCTTC. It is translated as CAGSPTGLAGGVYNEQFF.

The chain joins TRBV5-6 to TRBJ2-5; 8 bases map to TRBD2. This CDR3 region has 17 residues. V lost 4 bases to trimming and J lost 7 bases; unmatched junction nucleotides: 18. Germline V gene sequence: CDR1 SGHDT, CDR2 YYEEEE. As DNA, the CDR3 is TGTGCCAGCAGCACAAACGGGAGGGGCCACCAACGGGGGACCCAGTACTTC. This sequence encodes CASSTNGRGHQRGTQYF. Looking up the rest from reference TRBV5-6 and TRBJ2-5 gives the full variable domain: DAGVTQSPTHLIKTRGQQVTLRCSPKSGHDTVSWYQQALGQGPQFIFQYYEEEERQRGNFPDRFSGHQFPNYSSELNVNALLLGDSALYLCASSTNGRGHQRGTQYFGPGTRLLVL.

CDR3 DNA sequence: TGTGCCAGCAGCTCCGGGACAGGGGCGGGTGAGCAGTTCTTC. It translates to CASSSGTGAGEQFF. This chain links TRBV5-5 with TRBJ2-1, with TRBD1 matching over 10 bases. With 3 bases clipped from V and 9 bases from J, the junction kept 6 bases outside the gene matches. The CDR3 extends over 14 amino acids. Germline V CDR1 and CDR2: SGHKS, YYEKEE (reference sequence).